The sequence of this T cell receptor beta chain was determined in a study of shared clonotypes between healthy human individuals. Germline CDR1 SGHVS, CDR2 FNYEAQ. V was pared by 3 bases and J by 7 bases, with 19 bases between. The length of the CDR3 is 15 residues. The repertoire was sequenced with immunoSEQ multiplex PCR; TCRdb's copy has only in-frame clones and lacks some. This table has about 1,800,000 clones, approximately 94% appearing once. As concerns this clone: Its specificity is not known.

Selected positively for CCR7 and CD45RO-negative, naive CD8 cells excluded terminally differentiated effector memory CD45RA+ cells. Every one of the donors was a Caucasian adult that lived in Nashville, Tennessee. Study outcomes and limitations: Relative to their counterparts shared across all four donors, non-shared clonotypes exhibited diminished generation probabilities. Even with large depth, rarefaction showed that sorted-subset sequencing was incomplete.

Specimen: naive CD8+ T cells sorted from blood. The sequence derives from a man younger than 35 in good health. V is TRBV7-6 and J is TRBJ2-7; possible D gene TRBD2, 6 bases. The CDR3 sequence: CASSFSGAFGGEQYF. The CDR3 DNA reads TGTGCCAGCAGCTTTTCGGGAGCCTTCGGTGGGGAGCAGTACTTC.